One sample yielded the 30 T cell receptor beta chains listed below, sequenced in a study of blood T cell repertoires in COVID-19 (dated by TCRdb to the early 2020s). The protocol used for the library was the immunoSEQ multiplex PCR assay. Here the immuneACCESS table is served through TCRdb, limited to in-frame sequences with V and J called. Missing clones are a known gap in these copies; in checked studies unresolved V genes cover under half, and the rest lacks a known reason. The sample table holds around 120,000 clones, of which approximately 81% were seen once. The top ten clones comprise about 4% of the sample. The sequenced sample consisted of peripheral blood. The origin of the receptors is a woman of 80 years or more with acute or convalescent COVID-19.

The chain couples TRBV3-1 (or the pseudogene TRBV3-2) to TRBJ2-1; 16 bases map to TRBD2. This CDR3 has 15 residues. In germline, CDR1 is LGHDT, CDR2 YNNKEL (reference sequence). The V and J ends lost 6 bases and 6 bases, in that order; junction bases with no gene match: 2. CDR3 nucleotides: TGTGCCAGCAGGGGACTAGCGGGGGGGTTCAATGAGCAGTTCTTC. It codes for CASRGLAGGFNEQFF.

The CDR3 is CSVAVGGDTGELFF. DNA of the CDR3: TGCAGCGTGGCGGTGGGAGGCGACACCGGGGAGCTGTTTTTT. The chain carries TRBV29-1 and TRBJ2-2; the D gene is possibly TRBD2 (6 bases). The V end was cut by 6 bases, the J end by 3 bases, with 14 bases between. Germline V CDR1 and CDR2: SQVTM, ANQGSEA. This CDR3 comprises 14 residues.

The chain combines TRBV28 with TRBJ1-2; 12 bases align to TRBD1. The CDR3 runs 15 residues. Germline loops: CDR1 MDHEN, CDR2 SYDVKM. V was pared by 7 bases and J by 8 bases, with 11 bases of the junction left unmatched. The CDR3 loop reads CASIQQGQGALGYTF. CDR3 bases: TGTGCCAGCATCCAACAGGGACAGGGGGCACTAGGCTACACCTTC.

As concerns this clone: Germline is not matched at one junction end, which may reflect a read error. The chain is built from TRBV5-1 and TRBJ2-7; D is ambiguous. The germline V gene has CDR1 SGHRS and CDR2 YFSETQ. This CDR3 is 16 amino acids long. CDR3 coding DNA: TGCGCCAGCACCTTGGGATCTTCAACAAGCTCCTACGAGCAGTACTTC. As protein: CASTLGSSTSSYEQYF.

This rearrangement joins TRBV4-1 to TRBJ1-4; TRBD1 is a possible D gene (5 bases). The CDR3 loop spans 14 amino acids. The V gene lost 4 bases and the J gene lost 6 bases, with 12 bases spanning the gap. The germline V gene encodes CDR1 MGHRA and CDR2 YSYEKL. In nucleotides, the CDR3 is TGCGCCAGCAGCCCCCCGGGACTTGATGAAAAACTGTTTTTT. Translating it yields CASSPPGLDEKLFF.

The V call is TRBV9, the J call TRBJ2-1; D may be TRBD2 (6 bases). V lost 3 bases and J 7 bases, leaving 14 bases between the germline ends. Germline values: CDR1 SGDLS, CDR2 YYNGEE. There are 14 residues in the CDR3. The CDR3 is CASSEGAGLNEQFF. The CDR3 bases are TGTGCCAGCAGCGAAGGGGCGGGGTTAAATGAGCAGTTCTTC.

This clone was counted a single time. In nucleotides, the CDR3 is TGTGCCAGCAGCGGAATAGCGGGAGGGCCCAGCACAGATACGCAGTATTTT. Translated: CASSGIAGGPSTDTQYF. V gene TRBV7-2 combines with J gene TRBJ2-3; TRBD2 matches 11 bases. J was trimmed by 0 bases and V by 5 bases; bases with no gene match: 7. The V gene's germline CDR1 is SGHTA and CDR2 FQGNSA. CDR3 size: 17 residues.

The chain combines TRBV7-9 with TRBJ2-5, with 8 positions matching TRBD2. The CDR3 consists of 16 residues. V dropped 5 bases and J dropped 0; count of bases not matched to a gene: 8. Looked up from germline, CDR1 is SEHNR and CDR2 is FQNEAQ (reference sequence). CDR3 bases: TGTGCCAGCAGCAGACCGTTAGCGGGAAACCAAGAGACCCAGTACTTC. Its protein product is CASSRPLAGNQETQYF.

The chain uses TRBV4-1 and TRBJ2-3, with 7 nucleotides matching TRBD1. The CDR3 totals 15 residues. CDR1 is MGHRA and CDR2 is YSYEKL in the germline V gene. V lost 4 bases to trimming and J lost 0 bases; unmatched junction nucleotides: 4. The CDR3 DNA reads as TGCGCCAGCAGCCGTAGACAGGGTAGCACAGATACGCAGTATTTT. Protein product: CASSRRQGSTDTQYF.

The chain is built from TRBV5-1 and TRBJ2-7; D is perhaps TRBD1 (6 bases). Germline assignment: CDR1 SGHRS and CDR2 YFSETQ. The CDR3 contains 15 residues. V shed 2 bases and J shed 2 bases, with 14 bases lying between them. The CDR3 spells CASSFHPGQTYEQYF. CDR3 in DNA: TGCGCCAGCAGCTTCCATCCCGGACAGACCTACGAGCAGTACTTC. Using reference TRBV5-1 and TRBJ2-7 for the parts outside the CDR3, the full variable domain is KAGVTQTPRYLIKTRGQQVTLSCSPISGHRSVSWYQQTPGQGLQFLFEYFSETQRNKGNFPGRFSGRQFSNSRSEMNVSTLELGDSALYLCASSFHPGQTYEQYFGPGTRLTVT.

The chain has TRBV5-4 and TRBJ2-7, with 7 bases fitting TRBD2. Germline V gene sequence: CDR1 SGHNT, CDR2 YYREEE (reference sequence). The CDR3 consists of 16 residues. V lost 0 bases to trimming and J lost 2 bases; unmatched junction nucleotides: 8. The CDR3 region is CASSLGGNSGPYEQYF. In nucleotides, the CDR3 is TGTGCCAGCAGCTTGGGAGGAAATAGCGGGCCCTACGAGCAGTACTTC.

The chain combines TRBV5-1 with TRBJ1-1; 8 bases agree with TRBD1. Germline CDR1 reads SGHRS; CDR2 reads YFSETQ. The CDR3 has 15 amino acids. Trimming removed 1 base from V and 3 bases from J; junction bases left unmatched: 5. Here the CDR3 reads CASSLQQGGDTEAFF. The CDR3 DNA reads as TGCGCCAGCAGCTTGCAACAGGGGGGCGACACTGAAGCTTTCTTT.

As concerns this clone: Other DNA variants within this sample encode the same CDR3. The J gene is TRBJ1-1, the V gene TRBV5-1; D possibly corresponds to TRBD1 (6 bases). V was clipped by 2 bases and J by 2 bases, with 7 bases between them. In germline, CDR1 is SGHRS, CDR2 YFSETQ. This CDR3 is 13 amino acids long. CDR3 coding DNA: TGCGCCAGCAGCTTACAGGGTAACACTGAAGCTTTCTTT. Translation: CASSLQGNTEAFF.

V gene TRBV25-1 combines with J gene TRBJ1-2; the D is unclear. The V end lost 6 bases, the J end lost 6 bases, and 8 bases lay between the germline ends. The germline CDR1 and CDR2 sequences are MGHDK and SYGVNS. The CDR3 consists of 11 residues. The CDR3 DNA sequence: TGTGCCAGCAGATCGAGGGATGGCTACACCTTC. It codes for CASRSRDGYTF.

The rearrangement joins TRBV7-2 to TRBJ2-7; D is ambiguous. V dropped 4 bases and J dropped 6 bases, with 7 bases sitting between them. Germline lookup yields CDR1 SGHTA and CDR2 FQGNSA. The CDR3 runs 11 residues. This chain's CDR3 is CASSSYFEQYF. The CDR3 bases are TGTGCCAGCAGCTCCTACTTCGAGCAGTACTTC.

The rearrangement joins TRBV18 to TRBJ2-1, with 8 bases aligning to TRBD1. The CDR3 runs to 18 residues. Trimming cost V 6 bases and J 0 bases; bases outside gene matches: 13. In germline, CDR1 is KGHSH, CDR2 LQKENI. The CDR3 DNA is TGTGCCAGCTCCTCGCCAGGGGGCGGGGATCGCTCCTACAATGAGCAGTTCTTC. This encodes CASSSPGGGDRSYNEQFF.

This clone was picked up one time. The chain joins TRBV10-3 to TRBJ1-6; TRBD1 aligns across 7 bases. V shed 4 bases and J 12 bases; nucleotides not matched to a gene: 12. The CDR3 is 15 residues long. Germline assignment: CDR1 ENHRY and CDR2 SYGVKD. The CDR3 spells CAISAGGPTFEPLHF. In nucleotides, the CDR3 is TGTGCCATCAGTGCAGGGGGACCCACTTTTGAACCCCTCCACTTT.

The chain recombines TRBV6-5 with TRBJ1-1; D is unclear. The CDR3 loop spans 13 amino acids. Germline lookup yields CDR1 MNHEY and CDR2 SVGAGI. The ends were cut back, 2 bases at V and 1 base at J, with 5 bases in the middle. The CDR3 here is CASSYNRNTEAFF. CDR3 DNA: TGTGCCAGCAGTTACAATAGGAACACTGAAGCTTTCTTT.

The rearrangement joins TRBV5-1 to TRBJ2-2; 7 positions agree with TRBD1. With 1 base clipped from V and 3 bases from J, the junction kept 3 bases outside the gene matches. The CDR3 is 15 amino acids. CDR1 is SGHRS and CDR2 is YFSETQ in the germline V gene. CDR3 sequence (DNA): TGCGCCAGCAGCTTGAGAGGACAGGACACCGGGGAGCTGTTTTTT. This sequence encodes CASSLRGQDTGELFF.

This rearrangement joins TRBV9 to TRBJ2-2; 9 bases agree with TRBD1. The V gene end was trimmed by 2 bases and the J gene end by 1 base; junction bases not matched to a gene: 3. The CDR3 spans 16 residues. Germline V lookup: CDR1 SGDLS, CDR2 YYNGEE. The CDR3 spells CASSVQTGGNTGELFF. CDR3 bases: TGTGCCAGCAGCGTCCAGACAGGGGGGAACACCGGGGAGCTGTTTTTT.

The V gene is TRBV19, the J gene TRBJ1-2; 7 nucleotides agree with TRBD1. V was pared by 5 bases and J by 6 bases, with 9 bases of the junction left unmatched. Germline-derived CDR1 and CDR2 are LNHDA and SQIVND (reference sequence). The CDR3 covers 14 residues. The chain's CDR3 is CASSPQTGMNGYTF. The CDR3 DNA follows: TGTGCCAGTAGTCCTCAGACAGGGATGAATGGCTACACCTTC. Complete variable domain (other parts from reference TRBV19 and TRBJ1-2): DGGITQSPKYLFRKEGQNVTLSCEQNLNHDAMYWYRQDPGQGLRLIYYSQIVNDFQKGDIAEGYSVSREKKESFPLTVTSAQKNPTAFYLCASSPQTGMNGYTFGSGTRLTVV.

Turning to this clone: Other DNA sequences of this sample code for an identical CDR3. The V gene is TRBV3-1 (or the pseudogene TRBV3-2), the J gene TRBJ1-1; D is unresolved. Trimming cost V 2 bases and J 8 bases, with 6 bases left between them. The CDR3 covers 11 residues. The germline CDR1 and CDR2 sequences are LGHDT and YNNKEL (reference sequence). The CDR3 here is CASSQLTEAFF. CDR3 DNA sequence: TGTGCCAGCAGCCAACTGACAGAAGCTTTCTTT.

This chain joins TRBV19 and TRBJ1-2; D possibly corresponds to TRBD1 (6 bases). Germline assignment: CDR1 LNHDA and CDR2 SQIVND (reference sequence). The V and J ends lost 2 bases and 4 bases respectively, with 14 bases between them. The CDR3 sequence is 15 residues long. CDR3 in amino acids: CASSISPGHLYGYTF. In nucleotides, the CDR3 is TGTGCCAGTAGTATATCCCCGGGACACCTCTATGGCTACACCTTC.

This chain connects TRBV5-6 to TRBJ2-7; 8 positions agree with TRBD1. V dropped 1 base and J dropped 2; count of bases not matched to a gene: 2. Germline V gives CDR1 SGHDT, CDR2 YYEEEE. The CDR3 loop spans 14 amino acids. As DNA, the CDR3 is TGTGCCAGCAGCTTGACAGGGGGGACCTACGAGCAGTACTTC. Protein: CASSLTGGTYEQYF.

V usage is TRBV5-5 and J usage is TRBJ2-7, with TRBD1 matching over 7 bases. Germline V gives CDR1 SGHKS, CDR2 YYEKEE (reference sequence). The ends lost 6 bases at V and 3 bases at J; junction bases unmatched: 9. CDR3 length: 14 residues. CDR3 region: CASIRGSEVYEQYF. The CDR3, as DNA: TGTGCCAGCATCAGGGGGAGTGAAGTCTACGAGCAGTACTTC.

This clone was detected a few times. This chain links TRBV7-2 with TRBJ2-2, with unresolved D. CDR3 size: 14 residues. CDR1 is SGHTA, CDR2 FQGNSA, per germline. V dropped 1 base and J dropped 2 bases, with 5 bases sitting between them. The CDR3 here is CASSLGGNTGELFF. Here the CDR3 DNA reads TGTGCCAGCAGCTTAGGCGGCAACACCGGGGAGCTGTTTTTT.

The chain couples TRBV7-2 to TRBJ2-1; D perhaps matches TRBD2 (7 bases). Trimming removed 0 bases from V and 8 bases from J, with 11 bases in between. The CDR3 has 14 amino acids. From germline, CDR1 is SGHTA and CDR2 FQGNSA. The CDR3 DNA follows: TGTGCCAGCAGCTTAGCGGGGGCGGGGGATGAGCAGTTCTTC. It encodes CASSLAGAGDEQFF.

The chain couples TRBV10-3 to TRBJ1-1, with 8 positions matching TRBD1. The CDR3 length is 11 residues. After removal of 10 bases from V and 8 bases from J, the junction contained 6 bases not matched to a gene. In germline, CDR1 is ENHRY, CDR2 SYGVKD. CDR3: CATRTGYEAFF. CDR3 coding DNA: TGTGCCACACGGACAGGGTACGAAGCTTTCTTT.

This chain links TRBV9 with TRBJ1-3, with D maybe TRBD1 (5 bases). The CDR3 spans 15 residues. Trimming pared 4 bases from V and 0 bases from J, leaving 11 bases between. Germline V gene data show CDR1 as SGDLS and CDR2 as YYNGEE. CDR3 sequence (DNA): TGTGCCAGCAGCCTCGACAGAAGCTCTGGAAACACCATATATTTT. Encoded protein: CASSLDRSSGNTIYF.

This chain links TRBV5-5 with TRBJ2-3; D is possibly TRBD2 (6 bases). The V end lost 0 bases, the J end lost 1 base, and 6 bases lay between the germline ends. Germline CDR1 is SGHKS and CDR2 is YYEKEE (reference sequence). This CDR3 is built from 14 residues. CDR3 coding DNA: TGTGCCAGCAGCTTGGAGCGGGGCACAGATACGCAGTATTTT. Translated: CASSLERGTDTQYF.